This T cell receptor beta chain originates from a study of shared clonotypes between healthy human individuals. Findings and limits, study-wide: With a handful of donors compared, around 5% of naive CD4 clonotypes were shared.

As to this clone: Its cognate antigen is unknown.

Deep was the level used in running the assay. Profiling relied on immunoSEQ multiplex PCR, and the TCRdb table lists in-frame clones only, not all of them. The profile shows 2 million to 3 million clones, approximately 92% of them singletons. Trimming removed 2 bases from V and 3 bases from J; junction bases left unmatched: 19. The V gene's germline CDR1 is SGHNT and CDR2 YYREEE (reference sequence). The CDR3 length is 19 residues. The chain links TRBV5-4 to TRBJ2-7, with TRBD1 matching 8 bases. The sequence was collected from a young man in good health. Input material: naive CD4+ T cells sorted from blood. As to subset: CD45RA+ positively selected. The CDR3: CASSFRPGTGLTRSYEQYF. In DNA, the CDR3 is TGTGCCAGCAGCTTTCGACCCGGGACAGGCTTAACTCGGAGCTACGAGCAGTACTTC.